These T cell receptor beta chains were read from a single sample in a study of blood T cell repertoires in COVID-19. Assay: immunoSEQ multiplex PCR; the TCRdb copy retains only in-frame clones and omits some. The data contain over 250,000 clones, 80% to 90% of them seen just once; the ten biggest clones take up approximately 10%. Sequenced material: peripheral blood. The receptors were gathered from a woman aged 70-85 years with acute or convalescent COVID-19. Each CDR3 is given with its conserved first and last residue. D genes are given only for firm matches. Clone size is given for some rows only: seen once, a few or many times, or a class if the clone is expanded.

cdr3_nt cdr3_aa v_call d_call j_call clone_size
TGCGCCAGCTCAATCTCGCGGGACTACGAGCAGTACTTC CASSISRDYEQYF TRBV5-1 - TRBJ2-7 -
TGTGCCAGCAGTGTACTGGACAGGGGGAGTACTGAAGCTTTCTTT CASSVLDRGSTEAFF TRBV2 TRBD1 TRBJ1-1 -
TGCGCCAGCAGCCAATTTCGAGCGGGGCCCTACGAGCAGTACTTC CASSQFRAGPYEQYF TRBV4-1 TRBD2 TRBJ2-7 -
TGTGCCAGCAGCTTCGCCGGGGGGTATGAGCAGTTCTTC CASSFAGGYEQFF TRBV11-2 TRBD2 TRBJ2-1 -
TGCGCCAGCAGCGACAGGTGGGATCAGCCCCAGCATTTT CASSDRWDQPQHF TRBV10-2 - TRBJ1-5 -
TGTGCCAGCACCCAATGGACAGGGAAGGAGGTTGACCGTGGCTACACCTTC CASTQWTGKEVDRGYTF TRBV7-9 TRBD1 TRBJ1-2 -
TGTGCCAGCAGTGAAAGTGCTAGGGGGTACAATGAGCAGTTCTTC CASSESARGYNEQFF TRBV2 - TRBJ2-1 -
TGCGCCAGCAGCCCGGCGGGCAGAGAGGGAGGCTACACCTTC CASSPAGREGGYTF TRBV5-1 - TRBJ1-2 -
TGTGCCAGCAGCCAAGATCAGGGCCACGAGCAGTACTTC CASSQDQGHEQYF TRBV3-1/TRBV3-2 - TRBJ2-7 -
TGCGCCAGCATGAGGGAGGGGGGGCAGGACACTGAAGCTTTCTTT CASMREGGQDTEAFF TRBV5-1 - TRBJ1-1 -
TGTGCCAGCAGTTTAGGAGGGCCGACTAACTATGGCTACACCTTC CASSLGGPTNYGYTF TRBV28 - TRBJ1-2 -
TGTGCCAGCAGCTTAATAGGGACAGCCTATGGCTACACCTTC CASSLIGTAYGYTF TRBV11-1 TRBD1 TRBJ1-2 -
TGTGCCAGCAGCTTGCCCGGTCGTAGAAATGAGCAGTTCTTC CASSLPGRRNEQFF TRBV5-4 - TRBJ2-1 -
TGTGCCAGCAGCCAAGATCCGGAGGGTAACATTCAGTACTTC CASSQDPEGNIQYF TRBV4-2 - TRBJ2-4 -
TGTGCCAGCAGTGCAATGGGGGGGAAAGAGACCCAGTACTTC CASSAMGGKETQYF TRBV2 TRBD2 TRBJ2-5 -
TGCGCCAGCAGCCCGGAGAGGTTGACCGGGGAGCTGTTTTTT CASSPERLTGELFF TRBV5-1 - TRBJ2-2 -
TGTGCCAGCAGCCCAAGCGGGGGGCTTGGAAACACCATATATTTT CASSPSGGLGNTIYF TRBV7-9 - TRBJ1-3 -
TGTGCCAGCGGGCGGGGAACCTATAATTCACCCCTCCACTTT CASGRGTYNSPLHF TRBV11-1 - TRBJ1-6 many
TGTGCCAGTAGTATGGGGGGTACCTCCTATGGCTACACCTTC CASSMGGTSYGYTF TRBV19 - TRBJ1-2 -
TGCGCCAGCAGCCAACGACAGGTATTCACTGAAGCTTTCTTT CASSQRQVFTEAFF TRBV4-1 - TRBJ1-1 -
TGTGCCAGCAGGGCCCTGGGGGGGGACATATATTTT CASRALGGDIYF TRBV6-6 - TRBJ1-3 -